This TCR beta chain was sequenced in a study of tumor and adjacent non-tumor tissue in lung cancer. TCRbeta libraries were built with three rounds of nested PCR, modified from ARM-PCR. TCRdb re-called the multiplex PCR reads with MiXCR, one entry per CDR3 protein. The sample yields 100,000 to 150,000 distinct CDR3 sequences, approximately 66% seen once. General study findings and limits: Tumor repertoires had a smaller top 100 clone share than normal lung. Tumor tissue had significantly higher TCR diversity than normal lung. Tumor TCR diversity, when higher, was linked to shorter survival.

The germline CDR1 and CDR2 sequences are MNHEY and SVGAGI. V shed 10 bases, J shed 7 bases, and the junction held 18 bases outside the gene matches. The CDR3 has 16 residues. This clonotype was detected once. What it recognizes is unknown. RNA was extracted from bulk tissue without any cell sorting. The clonotype comes from a young man with non-small cell lung cancer. The chain recombines TRBV6-5 with TRBJ2-1, with 8 bases identical to TRBD2. Material for sequencing was lung tumor tissue. For the CDR3, the DNA is TGTGCCATCAGCAACCGGCGATTCGGGGGGGTTAATGAGCAGTTCTTC. Its protein is CAISNRRFGGVNEQFF.